Below are 23 T cell receptor beta chains sequenced from a single sample in a study of regulatory T cells in long-lasting Graves disease (dated by TCRdb to about 2021). The label giving this sample's time point can be read as: persistent/refractory GD, antithyroid drugs over 5 years with positive TRAb. For both TCR sequencing and RNA sequencing, RNA was extracted from PBMCs in TRIzol. The library was obtained by multiplex PCR. Sequencer: Illumina HiSeq 4000. TCR beta libraries were built with iRepertoire HTBI primers and Arm-PCR amplification of CDR3 regions. Through fastp at Q25 and MiXCR, TCRdb rebuilt clones from the public reads, retaining in-frame beta chains. Identical CDR3 proteins give one entry, which carries the most common genes and DNA. For this sample there are about 470,000 distinct CDR3 sequences; under 25% appear just once. The top ten clonotypes cover 7.8% of the sample. Specimen: peripheral blood mononuclear cells (PBMCs), collected when the disease was refractory, from a patient treated with antithyroid drugs. Every receptor here comes from a female donor with Graves disease.

This clonotype has a handful of counts. CDR3 in DNA: TGTGCCAGCCGGGCCGTGACAGGGCTATGGTTTAGTGATAACAATCAGCCCCAGCATTTT. As protein: CASRAVTGLWFSDNNQPQHF. The chain employs TRBV28 and TRBJ1-5; 7 nucleotides match TRBD1. The germline V gene has CDR1 MDHEN and CDR2 SYDVKM. The CDR3 is 20 residues long. The V gene end was trimmed by 8 bases and the J gene end by 3 bases; junction bases not matched to a gene: 25. The whole variable domain, filled in from reference TRBV28 and TRBJ1-5, reads DVKVTQSSRYLVKRTGEKVFLECVQDMDHENMFWYRQDPGLGLRLIYFSYDVKMKEKGDIPEGYSVSREKKERFSLILESASTNQTSMYLCASRAVTGLWFSDNNQPQHFGDGTRLSIL.

The chain uses TRBV11-2 and TRBJ2-5; the D gene is possibly TRBD1 (6 bases). The CDR3 has 17 residues. V was pared by 4 bases and J by 0 bases, with 18 bases between. CDR1 is SGHAT, CDR2 FQNNGV, per germline. DNA of the CDR3: TGTGCCAGCAGCTCCCAGACAGGCCCTTGGTACCAAGAGACCCAGTACTTC. Its protein product is CASSSQTGPWYQETQYF.

Many counts were recorded for this clonotype. The chain joins TRBV7-8 to TRBJ1-4, with D uncertain. Between the trimmed V and J ends, which lost 0 bases and 7 bases, there was a span of 12 bases. Germline lookup yields CDR1 SGHVS and CDR2 FQNEAQ. This CDR3 is built from 15 residues. CDR3 residues: CASSLARARSEKLFF. The CDR3 DNA sequence: TGTGCCAGCAGCTTAGCGCGGGCAAGGAGTGAAAAACTGTTTTTT. Supplemented by reference TRBV7-8 and TRBJ1-4, the full variable domain reads GAGVSQSPRYKVAKRGQDVALRCDPISGHVSLFWYQQALGQGPEFLTYFQNEAQLDKSGLPSDRFFAERPEGSVSTLKIQRTQQEDSAVYLCASSLARARSEKLFFGSGTQLSVL.

The rearrangement joins TRBV2 to TRBJ2-1, with a tentative D call TRBD2 (5 bases). The CDR3 has 13 residues. The germline V gene has CDR1 SNHLY and CDR2 FYNNEI. V lost 9 bases and J 0 bases, leaving 9 bases between the germline ends. CDR3 in amino acids: CASFGSSYNEQFF. The CDR3 DNA reads TGTGCCAGTTTTGGGAGCTCCTACAATGAGCAGTTCTTC. Looking up the rest from reference TRBV2 and TRBJ2-1 gives the full variable domain: EPEVTQTPSHQVTQMGQEVILRCVPISNHLYFYWYRQILGQKVEFLVSFYNNEISEKSEIFDDQFSVERPDGSNFTLKIRSTKLEDSAMYFCASFGSSYNEQFFGPGTRLTVL.

The chain links TRBV5-1 to TRBJ2-7; 12 bases match TRBD2. The CDR3 covers 15 residues. Trimming removed 4 bases from V and 5 bases from J; junction bases left unmatched: 7. Germline V gene sequence: CDR1 SGHRS, CDR2 YFSETQ. The CDR3 region has the DNA TGCGCCAGCAGCCCGGGACTAGCGGGTCTGGACGAGCAGTACTTC. Protein: CASSPGLAGLDEQYF.

This clonotype was found a few times. The chain joins TRBV6-2 or TRBV6-3 to TRBJ2-1; 8 bases agree with TRBD2. The ends lost 5 bases at V and 10 bases at J; junction bases unmatched: 10. The CDR3 is 14 amino acids. The germline gives CDR1 MNHEY, CDR2 SVGEGT. The CDR3 DNA reads TGTGCCAGCAGTGACTTAGCGGGGAGGGGAGAGCAGTTCTTC. Its protein product is CASSDLAGRGEQFF.

This chain connects TRBV5-5 to TRBJ2-2, with 11 positions matching TRBD2. V shed 0 bases and J 7 bases; nucleotides not matched to a gene: 5. CDR1 and CDR2 from the germline V gene are SGHKS and YYEKEE (reference sequence). The CDR3 consists of 16 residues. The DNA for the CDR3 is TGTGCCAGCAGCTTGGTACTAGCGGGAGTCAACGGGGAGCTGTTTTTT. This encodes CASSLVLAGVNGELFF. The variable domain in full, with the rest retrieved from reference TRBV5-5 and TRBJ2-2, is DAGVTQSPTHLIKTRGQQVTLRCSPISGHKSVSWYQQVLGQGPQFIFQYYEKEERGRGNFPDRFSARQFPNYSSELNVNALLLGDSALYLCASSLVLAGVNGELFFGEGSRLTVL.

V usage is TRBV7-3 and J usage is TRBJ1-1; TRBD1 matches 7 bases. Trimming cost V 6 bases and J 8 bases; bases outside gene matches: 9. Germline lookup yields CDR1 SGHTA and CDR2 FQGTGA. This CDR3 is 13 amino acids long. The CDR3 protein is CASRRAGDREAFF. CDR3 nucleotides: TGTGCCAGCAGACGCGCCGGGGACAGAGAAGCTTTCTTT. Combining the CDR3 with reference TRBV7-3 and TRBJ1-1 gives the whole variable domain GAGVSQTPSNKVTEKGKYVELRCDPISGHTALYWYRQSLGQGPEFLIYFQGTGAADDSGLPNDRFFAVRPEGSVSTLKIQRTERGDSAVYLCASRRAGDREAFFGQGTRLTVV.

The table lists this clonotype with many counts. The V gene is TRBV7-3, the J gene TRBJ2-7; 7 bases map to TRBD1. CDR3 size: 13 residues. V lost 4 bases and J lost 7; bases outside the gene matches: 7. CDR1 SGHTA and CDR2 FQGTGA come from the germline V gene. The CDR3: CASSSDEGAEQYF. CDR3 nucleotide sequence: TGTGCCAGCAGCTCCGACGAGGGGGCTGAGCAGTACTTC. Drawing the rest from reference TRBV7-3 and TRBJ2-7, the complete variable domain is GAGVSQTPSNKVTEKGKYVELRCDPISGHTALYWYRQSLGQGPEFLIYFQGTGAADDSGLPNDRFFAVRPEGSVSTLKIQRTERGDSAVYLCASSSDEGAEQYFGPGTRLTVT.

This chain joins TRBV6-2 or TRBV6-3 and TRBJ2-1; D is perhaps TRBD2 (6 bases). The CDR3 loop spans 16 amino acids. The germline V and J ends were trimmed by 4 bases and 2 bases, with 15 bases remaining between them. CDR1 is MNHEY, CDR2 SVGEGT, per germline. This CDR3 is CASSSFRDSAYNEQFF. The CDR3 DNA sequence: TGTGCCAGCAGTTCATTCCGGGACTCTGCCTACAATGAGCAGTTCTTC.

This clonotype showed up many times. The J gene is TRBJ1-2, the V gene TRBV28; no clear D gene. Trimming left V 3 bases short and J 3 bases short, with 14 bases between. CDR1 is MDHEN and CDR2 is SYDVKM in the germline V gene. The CDR3 spans 15 residues. CDR3 in DNA: TGTGCCAGCAGTTTCCCGTTGGGAGGCGACTATGGCTACACCTTC. It codes for CASSFPLGGDYGYTF.

The chain joins TRBV15 to TRBJ1-1, with D hard to call. The V end was cut by 2 bases, the J end by 5 bases, with 12 bases between. CDR1 LNHNV and CDR2 YYDKDF come from the germline V gene (reference sequence). The CDR3 totals 14 residues. CDR3 DNA sequence: TGTGCCACCAGCAGATCTAAGGAGTGGACTGAAGCTTTCTTT. Protein product: CATSRSKEWTEAFF.

V is TRBV7-9 and J is TRBJ2-2; D ambiguous. This CDR3 contains 16 residues. CDR1 and CDR2 from the germline V gene are SEHNR and FQNEAQ (reference sequence). V was cut by 5 bases and J by 4 bases, with 17 bases left in between. CDR3 nucleotides: TGTGCCAGCAGCGGGCCAGCCTTTGTGGCCACCGGGGAGCTGTTTTTT. Translating gives CASSGPAFVATGELFF.

The chain uses TRBV5-8 and TRBJ2-7; 13 positions agree with TRBD2. The CDR3 totals 16 residues. Germline V gene data show CDR1 as SGHTS and CDR2 as YDEGEE. V trimming: 4 bases; J trimming: 3 bases; junction bases outside the gene matches: 7. CDR3 coding DNA: TGTGCCAGCAGCCCGGGCGGGACTAGCGGGATCTACGAGCAGTACTTC. Its protein product is CASSPGGTSGIYEQYF.

This clonotype came up many times. V is TRBV2 and J is TRBJ1-2, with a possible D match to TRBD1 (5 bases). Trimming took 1 base from V and 6 from J, leaving 24 bases between them. This CDR3 has 18 residues. Germline V CDR1 and CDR2: SNHLY, FYNNEI. CDR3 residues: CASSEVALRQSLKDGYTF. CDR3 nucleotides: TGTGCCAGCAGTGAAGTCGCGCTAAGACAGTCCTTGAAGGATGGCTACACCTTC.

The genes are TRBV24-1 and TRBJ2-7; 10 nucleotides match TRBD2. The junction had 3 bases not matched to a gene; V was cut back by 4 bases and J by 4 bases. This CDR3 is built from 14 residues. Per germline, CDR1 KGHDR and CDR2 SFDVKD. CDR3 loop: CATSEASGSYEQYF. For the CDR3, the DNA is TGTGCCACCAGTGAGGCTAGCGGGAGTTACGAGCAGTACTTC.

In its sample, this clonotype was seen a few times. This chain links TRBV7-9 with TRBJ2-2; the match to TRBD1 covers 7 bases. Unmatched junction bases numbered 7, after V lost 5 bases and J lost 7 bases. This CDR3 region has 14 residues. Germline V gives CDR1 SEHNR, CDR2 FQNEAQ (reference sequence). The CDR3 here is CASSKTGSGGELFF. CDR3 in DNA: TGTGCCAGCAGCAAGACAGGGTCGGGCGGGGAGCTGTTTTTT.

In this sample, this clonotype turned up many times. The chain employs TRBV27 and TRBJ2-2; D unresolved. CDR3 length: 13 residues. With 3 bases removed from V and 5 bases from J, the gap between germline ends came to 7 bases. Germline values: CDR1 MNHEY, CDR2 SMNVEV (reference sequence). CDR3 amino acids: CASSFLATGELFF. CDR3 DNA sequence: TGTGCCAGCAGTTTCCTGGCTACCGGGGAGCTGTTTTTT.

About this clonotype: A read error is the likely source, as a far larger clone sits one nucleotide away. The chain links TRBV2 to TRBJ1-4; TRBD1 agrees at 10 bases. The CDR3 length is 16 residues. The V segment lost 5 bases and the J segment 5 bases; nucleotides outside the gene matches: 8. Germline CDR1 reads SNHLY; CDR2 reads FYNNEI. CDR3 nucleotide sequence: TGTGCCAGCAGTTTGACAGGGGGCGCGGCGAATGAAAAACTGTTTTTT. This gives the protein CASSLTGGAANEKLFF.

The J gene is TRBJ2-5, the V gene TRBV29-1, with TRBD2 identical over 8 bases. CDR1 and CDR2 (germline): SQVTM, ANQGSEA. The CDR3 length is 13 residues. With 5 bases clipped from V and 4 bases from J, the junction kept 6 bases outside the gene matches. CDR3: CSVRLARGETQYF. The CDR3 coding sequence is TGCAGCGTTCGACTAGCGCGAGGAGAGACCCAGTACTTC.

This clonotype was counted ten times or more. The genes are TRBV20-1 and TRBJ2-7; D is ambiguous. This CDR3 is built from 14 residues. Looked up from germline, CDR1 is DFQATT and CDR2 is SNEGSKA (reference sequence). Trimming cost V 0 bases and J 5 bases, with 14 bases left between them. CDR3 protein: CSAREKGSQDEQYF. The CDR3 DNA is TGCAGTGCTAGAGAAAAAGGGTCTCAAGACGAGCAGTACTTC.

This clonotype occurred many times. This sequence joins TRBV11-2 and TRBJ2-7, with 9 bases fitting TRBD1. The CDR3 runs to 14 residues. CDR1 and CDR2 (germline): SGHAT, FQNNGV. V lost 0 bases, J lost 4 bases, and 1 base stayed unmatched. The CDR3 region has the DNA TGTGCCAGCAGCTTAGAGGGACAGGGTTACGAGCAGTACTTC. The encoded protein is CASSLEGQGYEQYF.

The rearrangement uses TRBV27 and TRBJ2-6; a possible D gene is TRBD2 (5 bases). Trimming left V 1 base short and J 0 bases short, with 13 bases between. The CDR3 covers 18 residues. CDR1 is MNHEY and CDR2 is SMNVEV in the germline V gene (reference sequence). The CDR3 region is CASSLYTGYDSGANVLTF. The CDR3 DNA reads TGTGCCAGCAGTTTATATACGGGGTATGACTCTGGGGCCAACGTCCTGACTTTC.